This T cell receptor beta chain comes out of a study of neoadjuvant anti-PD-1 for oral cavity cancer. Across the study: Before surgery, most patients got three to four biweekly 3 mg/kg nivolumab doses.

Germline values: CDR1 SEHNR, CDR2 FQNEAQ (reference sequence). This CDR3 spans 15 amino acids. Trimming took 5 bases from V and 0 from J; bases not matched to a gene: 3. PBMC libraries mostly used approximately 0.5 ug of input genomic DNA, with six replicates per sample. The protocol was immunoSEQ multiplex PCR, while the TCRdb copy is restricted to in-frame clones and leaves out a portion. The sample consists of about 14,000 clones, roughly two thirds of them appearing once. Cohort: HPV-negative, locally advanced oral cavity squamous cell carcinoma patients. The chain combines TRBV7-9 with TRBJ1-3, with 8 bases identical to TRBD1. This specimen was PBMCs, taken before nivolumab (anti-PD-1) treatment. The sequence came from a person between 40 and 79 years old with oral cavity squamous cell carcinoma. The CDR3 nucleotides are TGTGCCAGCAGCCGACAGGGGTTCTCTGGAAACACCATATATTTT. This sequence encodes CASSRQGFSGNTIYF.